This T cell receptor beta chain was sequenced for a study of T-cell memory formation after mild COVID-19. Study conclusions and caveats: There were some responding clones in pre-infection memory, which suggested that cross-reactive memory had joined. Contracting clones from day 15 to 85 showed balanced CD4/CD8; later expanders favored CD4+.

Employing constant-segment primers, 5'RACE generated TCR alpha and TCR beta cDNA libraries bearing sample barcodes and UMIs. TCRdb ran MiXCR on the 5' RACE reads and lists one entry per CDR3 protein. The sample records roughly 400,000 distinct CDR3 sequences, about 15% being singletons. The CDR3 totals 14 residues. Trimming removed 3 bases from V and 2 bases from J, with 9 bases in between. The germline V gene has CDR1 MNHEY and CDR2 SMNVEV (reference sequence). In regard to this clonotype: What it binds is unknown.

The sequence derives from a man aged 18-30 years who had mild COVID-19 (a few samples of this study predate the infection). Cell type and time point are not known. J is TRBJ2-3 and V is TRBV27; D gene ambiguous. Material for sequencing was PBMCs or a T cell subset sorted from them (not recorded which). CDR3 sequence reads: CASSFGLNTDTQYF. CDR3 sequence (DNA): TGTGCCAGCAGTTTTGGCCTCAACACAGATACGCAGTATTTT.